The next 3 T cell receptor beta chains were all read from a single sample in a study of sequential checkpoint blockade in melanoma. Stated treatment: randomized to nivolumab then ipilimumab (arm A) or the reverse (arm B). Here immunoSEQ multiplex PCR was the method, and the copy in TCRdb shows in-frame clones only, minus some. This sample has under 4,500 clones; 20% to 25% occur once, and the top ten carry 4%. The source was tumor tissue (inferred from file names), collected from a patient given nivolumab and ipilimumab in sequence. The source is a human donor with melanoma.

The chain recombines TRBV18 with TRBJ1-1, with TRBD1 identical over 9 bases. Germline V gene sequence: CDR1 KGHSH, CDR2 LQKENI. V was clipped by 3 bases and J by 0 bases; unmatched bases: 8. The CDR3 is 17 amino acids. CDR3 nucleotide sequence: TGTGCCAGCTCACCTTACAGGGGGCTAAACCTGAACACTGAAGCTTTCTTT. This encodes CASSPYRGLNLNTEAFF.

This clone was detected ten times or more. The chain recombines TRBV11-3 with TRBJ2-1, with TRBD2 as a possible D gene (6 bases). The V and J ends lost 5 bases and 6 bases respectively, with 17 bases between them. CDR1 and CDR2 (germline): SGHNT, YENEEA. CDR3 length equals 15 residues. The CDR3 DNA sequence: TGTGCCAGCAGCCAAGCAGGGCTCGGGAGCAATGAGCAGTTCTTC. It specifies CASSQAGLGSNEQFF.

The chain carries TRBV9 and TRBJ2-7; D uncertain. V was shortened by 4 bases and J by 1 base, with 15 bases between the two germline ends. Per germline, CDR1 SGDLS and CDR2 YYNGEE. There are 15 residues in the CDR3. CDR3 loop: CASSQMNMGSYEQYF. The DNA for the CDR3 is TGTGCCAGCAGCCAAATGAACATGGGTTCCTACGAGCAGTACTTC.